This TCR beta chain was captured in a study of regulatory T cells in long-lasting Graves disease. Regarding the study as a whole: Peripheral blood, not thyroid tissue, was the sole material studied. Under persistent disease, TRBV28, TRBJ1-2 and TRBJ2-5 were used preferentially.

Arm-PCR of CDR3 regions with iRepertoire HTBI primers generated TCR beta libraries. Using its own MiXCR run on the multiplex PCR reads, TCRdb lists one record per CDR3 protein. Of approximately 470,000 distinct CDR3 sequences in the sample, around 15% were seen once. Time point here: newly diagnosed GD, antithyroid drugs for less than 3 months. Extracted PBMC RNA gave rise to the TCR library. The authors drew patients from an endocrinology department in Xi'an, China. This clonotype was seen repeatedly, ten times or more. Its antigen is undetermined. Unmatched junction bases numbered 4, after V lost 4 bases and J lost 0 bases. This CDR3 spans 16 amino acids. Germline assignment: CDR1 MNHEY and CDR2 SVGAGI. These data were also reused for a study on T cells in Graves' hyperthyroidism and ophthalmopathy.

The sequencing used peripheral blood mononuclear cells (PBMCs), collected at new diagnosis, from a patient treated with antithyroid drugs. This chain links TRBV6-5 with TRBJ2-1; 9 nucleotides match TRBD2. This receptor was identified in a man aged 35-49 years with Graves disease. CDR3 region: CASSLAGEGSYNEQFF. The DNA for the CDR3 is TGTGCCAGCAGTTTAGCGGGAGAAGGCTCCTACAATGAGCAGTTCTTC.